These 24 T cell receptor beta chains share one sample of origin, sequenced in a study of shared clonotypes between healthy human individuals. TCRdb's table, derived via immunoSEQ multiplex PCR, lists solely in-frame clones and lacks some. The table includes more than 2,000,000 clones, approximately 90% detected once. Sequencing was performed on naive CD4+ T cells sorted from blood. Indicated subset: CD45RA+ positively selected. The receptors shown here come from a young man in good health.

CDR3 in amino acids: CASSQDRASHEQYF. CDR3 coding DNA: TGTGCCAGCAGTCAGGACAGGGCGTCCCACGAGCAGTACTTC. The genes are TRBV6-1 and TRBJ2-7; TRBD1 matches 8 bases. Per the germline V gene, CDR1 is MNHNS and CDR2 is SASEGT. The junction had 8 bases not matched to a gene; V was cut back by 5 bases and J by 5 bases. CDR3 length equals 14 residues.

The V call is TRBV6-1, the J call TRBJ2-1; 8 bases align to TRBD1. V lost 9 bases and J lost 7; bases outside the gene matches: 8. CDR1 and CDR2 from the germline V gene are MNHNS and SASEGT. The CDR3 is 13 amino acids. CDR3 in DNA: TGTGCCAGTTCCTTTACAGGGGGGAATGAGCAGTTCTTC. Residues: CASSFTGGNEQFF.

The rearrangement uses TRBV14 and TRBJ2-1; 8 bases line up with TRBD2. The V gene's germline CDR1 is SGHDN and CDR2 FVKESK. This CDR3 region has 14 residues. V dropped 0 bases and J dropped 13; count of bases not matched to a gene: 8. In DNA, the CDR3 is TGTGCCAGCAGCCAAGAACCGAAGACTAGCGTACAGTTCTTC. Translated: CASSQEPKTSVQFF.

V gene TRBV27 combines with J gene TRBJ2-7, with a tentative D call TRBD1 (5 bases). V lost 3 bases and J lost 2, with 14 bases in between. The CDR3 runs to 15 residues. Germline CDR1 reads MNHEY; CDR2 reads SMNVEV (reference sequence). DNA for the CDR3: TGTGCCAGCAGTTTGGCTGTGCAGGGCGCCTACGAGCAGTACTTC. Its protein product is CASSLAVQGAYEQYF.

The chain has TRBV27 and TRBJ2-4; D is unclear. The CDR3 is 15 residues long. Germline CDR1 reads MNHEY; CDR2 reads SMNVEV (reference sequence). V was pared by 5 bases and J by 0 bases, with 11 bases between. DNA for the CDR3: TGTGCCAGCAGTCCCAACGAACTAGCCAAAAACATTCAGTACTTC. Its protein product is CASSPNELAKNIQYF.

This CDR3 is CASSLAGGPERNTEAFF. The CDR3 DNA reads TGCGCCAGCAGCTTGGCCGGTGGTCCGGAGAGGAACACTGAAGCTTTCTTT. The V gene is TRBV5-1, the J gene TRBJ1-1; D unresolved. The germline V and J ends were trimmed by 0 bases and 1 base, with 16 bases remaining between them. Germline lookup yields CDR1 SGHRS and CDR2 YFSETQ. This CDR3 spans 17 amino acids.

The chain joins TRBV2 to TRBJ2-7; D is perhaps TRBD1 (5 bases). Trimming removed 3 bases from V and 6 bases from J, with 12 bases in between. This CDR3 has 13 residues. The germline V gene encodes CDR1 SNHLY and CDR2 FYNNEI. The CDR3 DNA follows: TGTGCCAGCAGTGAGAAGGGGCGCGGCGAGCAGTACTTC. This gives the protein CASSEKGRGEQYF.

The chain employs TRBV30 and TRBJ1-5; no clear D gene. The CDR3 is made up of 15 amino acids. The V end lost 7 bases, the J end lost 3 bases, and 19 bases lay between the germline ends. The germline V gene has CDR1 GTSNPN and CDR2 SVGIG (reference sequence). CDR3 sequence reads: CASSEGSTFNQPQHF. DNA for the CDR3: TGTGCCTCCAGTGAGGGATCGACCTTCAATCAGCCCCAGCATTTT.

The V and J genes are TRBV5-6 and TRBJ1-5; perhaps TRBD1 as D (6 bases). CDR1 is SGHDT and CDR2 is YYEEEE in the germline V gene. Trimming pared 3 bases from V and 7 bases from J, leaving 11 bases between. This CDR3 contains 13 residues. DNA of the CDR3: TGTGCCAGCAGCTCCCAGGGGACCCAGCCCCAGCATTTT. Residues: CASSSQGTQPQHF.

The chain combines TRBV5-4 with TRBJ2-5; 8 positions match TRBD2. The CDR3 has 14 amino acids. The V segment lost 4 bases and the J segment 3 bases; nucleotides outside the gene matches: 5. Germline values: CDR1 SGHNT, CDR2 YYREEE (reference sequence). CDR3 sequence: CASSPSGLEETQYF. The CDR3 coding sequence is TGTGCCAGCAGCCCTTCGGGACTAGAAGAGACCCAGTACTTC.

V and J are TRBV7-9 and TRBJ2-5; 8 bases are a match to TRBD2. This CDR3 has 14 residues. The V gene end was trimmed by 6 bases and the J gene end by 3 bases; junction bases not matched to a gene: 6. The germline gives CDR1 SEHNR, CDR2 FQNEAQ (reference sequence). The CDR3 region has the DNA TGTGCCAGCAGAGGCGGGGGGTGGAAAGAGACCCAGTACTTC. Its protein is CASRGGGWKETQYF.

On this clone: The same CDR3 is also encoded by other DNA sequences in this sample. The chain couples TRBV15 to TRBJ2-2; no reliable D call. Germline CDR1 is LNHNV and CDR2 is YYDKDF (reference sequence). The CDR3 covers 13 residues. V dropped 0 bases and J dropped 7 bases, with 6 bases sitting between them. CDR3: CATSRDLGGELFF. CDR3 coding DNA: TGTGCCACCAGCAGAGATCTCGGCGGGGAGCTGTTTTTT.

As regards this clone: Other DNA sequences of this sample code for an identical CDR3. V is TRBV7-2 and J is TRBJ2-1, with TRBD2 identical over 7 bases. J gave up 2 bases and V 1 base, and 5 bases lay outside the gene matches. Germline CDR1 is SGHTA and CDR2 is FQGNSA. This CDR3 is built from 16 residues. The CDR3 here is CASSLVGGGTYNEQFF. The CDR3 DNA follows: TGTGCCAGCAGCTTAGTGGGCGGGGGAACCTACAATGAGCAGTTCTTC.

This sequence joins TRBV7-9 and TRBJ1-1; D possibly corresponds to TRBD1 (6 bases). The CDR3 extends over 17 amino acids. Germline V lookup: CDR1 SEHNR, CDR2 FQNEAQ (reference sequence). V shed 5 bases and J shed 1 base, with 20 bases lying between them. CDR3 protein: CASSRGTNKPANTEAFF. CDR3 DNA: TGTGCCAGCAGCCGGGGGACAAACAAACCCGCGAACACTGAAGCTTTCTTT. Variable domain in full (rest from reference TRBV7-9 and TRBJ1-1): DTGVSQNPRHKITKRGQNVTFRCDPISEHNRLYWYRQTLGQGPEFLTYFQNEAQLEKSRLLSDRFSAERPKGSFSTLEIQRTEQGDSAMYLCASSRGTNKPANTEAFFGQGTRLTVV.

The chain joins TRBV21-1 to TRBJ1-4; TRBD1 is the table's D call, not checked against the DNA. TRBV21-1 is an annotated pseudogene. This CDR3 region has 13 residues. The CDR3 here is CALLGTGNEKLFF. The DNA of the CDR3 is TGTGCCCTCCTCGGGACAGGGAATGAAAAACTGTTTTTT.

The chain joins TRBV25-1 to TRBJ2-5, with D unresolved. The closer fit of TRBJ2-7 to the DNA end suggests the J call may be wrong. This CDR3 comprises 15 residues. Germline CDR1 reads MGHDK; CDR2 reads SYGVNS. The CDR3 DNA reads TGTGCCAGCAGTGAGACCAGCAAGAGCTCCTACGAGCAGTACTTC. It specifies CASSETSKSSYEQYF.

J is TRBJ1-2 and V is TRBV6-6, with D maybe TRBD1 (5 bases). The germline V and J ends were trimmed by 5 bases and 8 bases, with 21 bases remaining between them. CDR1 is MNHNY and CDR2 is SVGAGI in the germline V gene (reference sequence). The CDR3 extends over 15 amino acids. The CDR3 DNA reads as TGTGCCAGCAGTCAGCCAGGGAGGGAGGGGAAGGGCTACACCTTC. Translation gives CASSQPGREGKGYTF.

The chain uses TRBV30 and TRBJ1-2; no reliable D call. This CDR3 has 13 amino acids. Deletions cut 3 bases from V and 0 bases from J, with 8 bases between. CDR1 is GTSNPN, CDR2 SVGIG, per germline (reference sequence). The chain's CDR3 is CAWRFGTNYGYTF. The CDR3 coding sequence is TGTGCCTGGAGGTTCGGGACTAACTATGGCTACACCTTC.

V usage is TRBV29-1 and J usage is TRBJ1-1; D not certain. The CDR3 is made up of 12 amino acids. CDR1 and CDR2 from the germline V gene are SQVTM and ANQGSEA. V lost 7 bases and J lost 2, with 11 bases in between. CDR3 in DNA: TGCAGCGACAGAGAAAGCAACACTGAAGCTTTCTTT. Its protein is CSDRESNTEAFF.

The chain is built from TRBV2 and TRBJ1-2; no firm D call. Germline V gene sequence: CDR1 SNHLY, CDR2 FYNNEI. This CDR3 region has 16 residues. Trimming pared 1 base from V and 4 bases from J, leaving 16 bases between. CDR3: CASSEESGRASYGYTF. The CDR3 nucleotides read TGTGCCAGCAGTGAAGAATCGGGGAGAGCTTCCTATGGCTACACCTTC.

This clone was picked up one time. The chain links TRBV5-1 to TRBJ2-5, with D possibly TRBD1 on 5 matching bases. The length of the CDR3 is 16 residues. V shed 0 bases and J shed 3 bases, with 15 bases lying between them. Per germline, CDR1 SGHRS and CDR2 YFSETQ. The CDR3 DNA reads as TGCGCCAGCAGCTTGGCCCAGGGTCGGTGGGAAGAGACCCAGTACTTC. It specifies CASSLAQGRWEETQYF.

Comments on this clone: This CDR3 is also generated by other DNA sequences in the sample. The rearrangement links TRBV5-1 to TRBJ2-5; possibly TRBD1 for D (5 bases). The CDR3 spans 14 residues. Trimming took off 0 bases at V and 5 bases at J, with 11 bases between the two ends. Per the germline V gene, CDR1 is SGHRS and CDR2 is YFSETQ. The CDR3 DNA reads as TGCGCCAGCAGCTTGGAGGGGTTTCGGGAGACCCAGTACTTC. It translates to CASSLEGFRETQYF.

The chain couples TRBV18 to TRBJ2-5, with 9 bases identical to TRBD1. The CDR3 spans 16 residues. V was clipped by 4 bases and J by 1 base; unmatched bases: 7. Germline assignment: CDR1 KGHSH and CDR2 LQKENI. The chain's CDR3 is CASSRQGGLAQETQYF. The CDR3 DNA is TGTGCCAGCTCACGACAGGGGGGGCTCGCCCAAGAGACCCAGTACTTC.

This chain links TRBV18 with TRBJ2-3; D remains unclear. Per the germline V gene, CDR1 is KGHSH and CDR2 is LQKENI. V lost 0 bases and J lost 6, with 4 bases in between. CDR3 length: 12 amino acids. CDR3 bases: TGTGCCAGCTCACCACCCGAGGATACGCAGTATTTT. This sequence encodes CASSPPEDTQYF.